A single sample gave rise to the 5 T cell receptor beta chains below, sequenced in a study of blood T cells in healthy people across ages. The use of a sample-barcoded 5' primer and a J-beta primer mix characterized a second PCR of about 7 to 12 cycles. TCRdb itself ran the 5' RACE reads through MiXCR, one entry per CDR3 protein. The sample holds fewer than 2,000,000 distinct CDR3 sequences, 39% seen once. The sample consisted of blood. These receptors were taken from a human donor in good health.

This chain connects TRBV7-3 to TRBJ2-3; D is perhaps TRBD2 (5 bases). CDR1 and CDR2 from the germline V gene are SGHTA and FQGTGA. The CDR3 contains 15 residues. The germline V and J ends were trimmed by 1 base and 3 bases, with 11 bases remaining between them. Here the CDR3 DNA reads TGTGCCAGCAGCTTAAGTCCTCTAGCAACAGATACGCAGTATTTT. Residues: CASSLSPLATDTQYF.

The V call is TRBV29-1, the J call TRBJ2-4, with 7 bases lining up with TRBD1. The J call may be faulty, since TRBJ2-7 better matches the DNA end. CDR1 is SQVTM, CDR2 ANQGSEA, per germline. This CDR3 has 12 residues. The CDR3 region is CSVRDSHDEQYF. The CDR3 DNA is TGCAGCGTTAGGGACAGCCACGACGAGCAGTACTTC.

The gene calls are TRBV2 and TRBJ2-6; D gene uncertain. CDR3 length: 17 residues. The V and J ends lost 2 bases and 0 bases respectively, with 11 bases between them. Germline V gives CDR1 SNHLY, CDR2 FYNNEI. The DNA of the CDR3 is TGTGCCAGCAGTGAACTGCCCCCTCGCTCTGGGGCCAACGTCCTGACTTTC. This gives the protein CASSELPPRSGANVLTF.

This sequence joins TRBV7-3 and TRBJ2-5, with D perhaps assigned TRBD1 or TRBD2 (6 bases each). Germline V CDR1 and CDR2: SGHTA, FQGTGA. V shed 5 bases and J shed 1 base, with 14 bases lying between them. This CDR3 comprises 15 residues. CDR3 DNA sequence: TGTGCCAGCAGCCGAGGAGGGGGATCCCAAGAGACCCAGTACTTC. The encoded protein is CASSRGGGSQETQYF.

The chain employs TRBV18 and TRBJ2-4; no firm D call. With the DNA end fitting TRBJ2-7 better, the J assignment may be wrong. Germline CDR1 and CDR2: KGHSH and LQKENI. The CDR3 has 14 amino acids. The CDR3 loop is CASSSRQSGYEQYF. The CDR3 DNA reads TGTGCCAGCTCATCCCGTCAGTCTGGGTACGAGCAGTACTTC.